Each of the 20 T cell receptor beta chains below was sequenced from the same sample in a study of T cell responses to AZD1222 COVID-19 vaccine. TCRdb's copy holds only in-frame clones and misses some; the assay was immunoSEQ multiplex PCR. The repertoire includes roughly 120,000 clones, less than 90% of them detected once, and more than 1.5% sits in the top ten. The sequenced sample was peripheral blood, obtained on day 0 of AZD1222 vaccination. The receptors were gathered from an adult in good health.

The chain has TRBV5-4 and TRBJ1-2; 9 bases fit TRBD1. The CDR3 length is 15 residues. CDR1 and CDR2 from the germline V gene are SGHNT and YYREEE (reference sequence). With V trimmed by 6 bases and J by 6 bases, 12 bases remained unmatched. This chain's CDR3 is CASTASGTGLDGYTF. DNA of the CDR3: TGTGCCAGCACCGCTTCCGGGACAGGGTTAGATGGCTACACCTTC.

V usage is TRBV7-2 and J usage is TRBJ2-1; D is perhaps TRBD1 (5 bases). The CDR3 consists of 14 residues. Germline CDR1 reads SGHTA; CDR2 reads FQGNSA. Between the trimmed V and J ends, which lost 0 bases and 7 bases, there was a span of 10 bases. The DNA of the CDR3 is TGTGCCAGCAGCTTAGCCCTAGGGGTTAATGAGCAGTTCTTC. It yields the protein CASSLALGVNEQFF.

The chain links TRBV6-5 to TRBJ2-1, with 7 bases fitting TRBD1. Looked up from germline, CDR1 is MNHEY and CDR2 is SVGAGI. CDR3 length: 15 amino acids. V was pared by 7 bases and J by 0 bases, with 6 bases of the junction left unmatched. CDR3 bases: TGTGCCAGCACCGTTGGGACAGTCTCCTACAATGAGCAGTTCTTC. Its translation is CASTVGTVSYNEQFF.

This clone was seen more than once but under ten times. The V and J genes are TRBV11-2 and TRBJ1-3; D not certain. The CDR3 length is 15 residues. Germline values: CDR1 SGHAT, CDR2 FQNNGV. V lost 5 bases to trimming and J lost 2 bases, with 13 bases between them. The CDR3 reads CASSRKGLAGNTIYF. CDR3 DNA sequence: TGTGCCAGCAGCCGAAAGGGTCTGGCTGGAAACACCATATATTTT.

This clone has just one count. The J gene is TRBJ1-5, the V gene TRBV7-9, with a tentative D call TRBD1 (5 bases). The CDR3 runs 14 residues. The germline V and J ends were trimmed by 4 bases and 1 base, with 8 bases remaining between them. Germline values: CDR1 SEHNR, CDR2 FQNEAQ (reference sequence). The CDR3 DNA reads as TGTGCCAGCAGCTCCGGGGCCAGCAATCAGCCCCAGCATTTT. The encoded protein is CASSSGASNQPQHF.

In nucleotides, the CDR3 is TGTGCCAGCAGCTTGGCGCCAGACGAGCAGTACTTC. Translated, it gives CASSLAPDEQYF. The chain combines TRBV5-6 with TRBJ2-7, with no clear D. V lost 0 bases and J lost 5, with 6 bases in between. This CDR3 contains 12 residues. The germline V gene has CDR1 SGHDT and CDR2 YYEEEE.

This clone is termed medium-sized. The V and J genes are TRBV5-5 and TRBJ1-1; D not certain. From germline, CDR1 is SGHKS and CDR2 YYEKEE (reference sequence). CDR3 length: 13 amino acids. The V and J ends lost 7 bases and 2 bases respectively, with 12 bases between them. CDR3 residues: CASRTDLNTEAFF. The CDR3 region has the DNA TGTGCCAGCCGAACAGACCTAAACACTGAAGCTTTCTTT. Together with reference TRBV5-5 and TRBJ1-1, the CDR3 gives the full variable domain: DAGVTQSPTHLIKTRGQQVTLRCSPISGHKSVSWYQQVLGQGPQFIFQYYEKEERGRGNFPDRFSARQFPNYSSELNVNALLLGDSALYLCASRTDLNTEAFFGQGTRLTVV.

The chain has TRBV7-9 and TRBJ1-1, with D possibly being TRBD1 (5 bases). CDR1 is SEHNR, CDR2 FQNEAQ, per germline (reference sequence). Trimming stripped 3 bases from V and 8 bases from J, with 10 bases between. This CDR3 has 12 amino acids. CDR3 nucleotides: TGTGCCAGCAGCTTCCCAGGGTCCGAAGCTTTCTTT. This translates into CASSFPGSEAFF.

CDR3 loop: CASSLGTGGGSNYGYTF. The CDR3 DNA reads TGTGCCAGCAGCTTAGGGACAGGGGGCGGATCTAACTATGGCTACACCTTC. The rearrangement links TRBV7-9 to TRBJ1-2; 11 bases agree with TRBD1. V was pared by 1 base and J by 0 bases, with 4 bases of the junction left unmatched. Germline V gene sequence: CDR1 SEHNR, CDR2 FQNEAQ (reference sequence). This CDR3 has 17 amino acids.

CDR3 sequence: CASGSTLTGNYGYTF. In nucleotides, the CDR3 is TGTGCCAGCGGATCCACCCTGACAGGGAACTATGGCTACACCTTC. The chain has TRBV5-6 and TRBJ1-2, with TRBD1 identical over 7 bases. The CDR3 has 15 residues. The junction had 11 bases not matched to a gene; V was cut back by 7 bases and J by 2 bases. Germline V lookup: CDR1 SGHDT, CDR2 YYEEEE.

The J gene is TRBJ2-4, the V gene TRBV19, with 7 nucleotides matching TRBD2. CDR3 size: 17 residues. Germline CDR1 is LNHDA and CDR2 is SQIVND (reference sequence). J was trimmed by 0 bases and V by 5 bases; bases with no gene match: 10. Here the CDR3 reads CASSSLGGEEAKNIQYF. The CDR3 DNA is TGTGCCAGTAGTTCCCTGGGAGGGGAGGAAGCCAAAAACATTCAGTACTTC.

The chain links TRBV27 to TRBJ2-5, with 9 bases matching TRBD2. The CDR3 is made up of 15 amino acids. V was pared by 6 bases and J by 5 bases, with 10 bases of the junction left unmatched. The V gene's germline CDR1 is MNHEY and CDR2 SMNVEV (reference sequence). The CDR3 nucleotides are TGTGCCAGCAGCCCGAGTAGCGGGGGAATGGAGACCCAGTACTTC. Encoded protein: CASSPSSGGMETQYF.

This rearrangement joins TRBV3-1 (or the pseudogene TRBV3-2) to TRBJ2-7, with 15 bases that match TRBD2. The CDR3 has 19 amino acids. V dropped 3 bases and J dropped 0; count of bases not matched to a gene: 9. Germline V CDR1 and CDR2: LGHDT, YNNKEL (reference sequence). In DNA form, the CDR3 reads TGTGCCAGCAGCCACTCTACCGGGACTAGCGGGAGGTACTCCTACGAGCAGTACTTC. This sequence encodes CASSHSTGTSGRYSYEQYF.

CDR3: CASSPIGQGGGYGYTF. The CDR3 DNA is TGTGCCAGCAGCCCAATAGGACAGGGAGGAGGCTATGGCTACACCTTC. The rearrangement links TRBV3-1 (or the pseudogene TRBV3-2) to TRBJ1-2; 8 nucleotides line up with TRBD1. CDR1 is LGHDT and CDR2 is YNNKEL in the germline V gene (reference sequence). CDR3 length: 16 residues. With 4 bases clipped from V and 4 bases from J, the junction kept 11 bases outside the gene matches.

V usage is TRBV27 and J usage is TRBJ2-7, with 7 bases matching TRBD1. V shed 4 bases, J shed 2 bases, and the junction held 5 bases outside the gene matches. CDR1 is MNHEY and CDR2 is SMNVEV in the germline V gene (reference sequence). This CDR3 comprises 14 residues. The CDR3 DNA reads as TGTGCCAGCAGTTCGGGGACAGAGACCTACGAGCAGTACTTC. Protein product: CASSSGTETYEQYF.

The chain combines TRBV15 with TRBJ2-1; D gene unclear. The germline V and J ends were trimmed by 4 bases and 0 bases, with 7 bases remaining between them. Germline CDR1 and CDR2: LNHNV and YYDKDF (reference sequence). The CDR3 spans 14 residues. The CDR3 DNA reads TGTGCCACCAGCACGGGTAGCTCCTACAATGAGCAGTTCTTC. Amino acid sequence: CATSTGSSYNEQFF.

V gene TRBV9 combines with J gene TRBJ1-1; TRBD1 is a possible D gene (6 bases). Germline V gives CDR1 SGDLS, CDR2 YYNGEE. V was trimmed by 0 bases and J by 5 bases, leaving 11 bases between them. The CDR3 is 14 residues long. The CDR3 region is CASSVGGGWTEAFF. In nucleotides, the CDR3 is TGTGCCAGCAGCGTAGGAGGGGGTTGGACTGAAGCTTTCTTT.

This sequence joins TRBV19 and TRBJ2-7; D tentatively fits TRBD1 or TRBD2 (6 bases each). Trimming shortened V by 4 bases and J by 6 bases, and 22 bases separated the two germline ends. Germline V lookup: CDR1 LNHDA, CDR2 SQIVND (reference sequence). The CDR3 contains 16 residues. The DNA for the CDR3 is TGTGCCAGTAGTAACCCGCGACAGGAAGGGAGGCTCGAGCAGTACTTC. Encoded protein: CASSNPRQEGRLEQYF. Full variable domain (outside the CDR3, taken from reference TRBV19 and TRBJ2-7): DGGITQSPKYLFRKEGQNVTLSCEQNLNHDAMYWYRQDPGQGLRLIYYSQIVNDFQKGDIAEGYSVSREKKESFPLTVTSAQKNPTAFYLCASSNPRQEGRLEQYFGPGTRLTVT.

This chain links TRBV19 with TRBJ2-5; 7 positions agree with TRBD2. V shed 4 bases, J shed 5 bases, and the junction held 4 bases outside the gene matches. Germline V CDR1 and CDR2: LNHDA, SQIVND (reference sequence). The CDR3 contains 13 residues. The CDR3 coding sequence is TGTGCCAGTAGTAGGGGGGGTCGGGAGACCCAGTACTTC. Protein: CASSRGGRETQYF.

This clone was counted only a few times. The chain has TRBV4-1 and TRBJ2-4, with D perhaps TRBD2 (5 bases). V lost 0 bases and J lost 7, with 10 bases in between. CDR1 and CDR2 from the germline V gene are MGHRA and YSYEKL. The CDR3 has 14 amino acids. The CDR3 DNA sequence: TGCGCCAGCAGCCAAGAGGGAGTGTTGAACATTCAGTACTTC. Amino acids: CASSQEGVLNIQYF.